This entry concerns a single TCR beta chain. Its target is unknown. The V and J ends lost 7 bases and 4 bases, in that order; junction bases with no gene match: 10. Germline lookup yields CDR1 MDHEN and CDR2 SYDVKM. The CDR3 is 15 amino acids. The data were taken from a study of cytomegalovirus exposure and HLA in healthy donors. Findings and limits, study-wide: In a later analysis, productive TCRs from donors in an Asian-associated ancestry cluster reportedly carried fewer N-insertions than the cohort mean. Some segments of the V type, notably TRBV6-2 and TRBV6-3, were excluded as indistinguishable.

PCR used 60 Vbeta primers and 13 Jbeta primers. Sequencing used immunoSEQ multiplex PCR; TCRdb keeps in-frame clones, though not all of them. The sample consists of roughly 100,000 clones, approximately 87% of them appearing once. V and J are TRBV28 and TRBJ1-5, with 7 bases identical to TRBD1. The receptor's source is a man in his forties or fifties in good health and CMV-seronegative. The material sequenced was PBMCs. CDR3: CASTIGGAGNQPQHF. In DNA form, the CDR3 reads TGTGCCAGCACGATAGGGGGCGCGGGTAATCAGCCCCAGCATTTT.